Sequencing of this T cell receptor (beta chain) was carried out in a study of T cells in Graves' hyperthyroidism and ophthalmopathy (dated by TCRdb to the late 2010s). Looking at the study overall: Peripheral blood samples were taken at initial diagnosis, before any treatment was given. A discovery cohort of about 95 patients, approximately 44 with Graves' ophthalmopathy and about 58 with stable Graves' hyperthyroidism, was used to find distinguishing TCR V-J signatures. Prospective prediction of ophthalmopathy was tested in an independent validation cohort of 18 to 20 hyperthyroidism patients and 17 patients who later progressed to ophthalmopathy. The 75 to 100 discovery patients were randomly split 7:3 into training and test sets. In about six Graves' hyperthyroidism patients, the study also compared T-cell repertoires from thyroid tissue with T-cell repertoires from blood. After blood sampling, hyperthyroidism patients were treated with methimazole at a starting dose of 30 mg daily, and ophthalmopathy patients were treated with high-dose intravenous methylprednisolone. According to the paper, TCR Vbeta CDR3 sequencing was carried out on more than 120 peripheral blood samples, which came from fewer than 50 ophthalmopathy, approximately 72 hyperthyroidism and approximately 17 progressor patients. What the research found in general, with its limitations: In validation, progression to ophthalmopathy was predicted by the model with approximately 67% sensitivity and roughly 76% specificity, a median of roughly six months before onset. Ophthalmopathy was separated from stable hyperthyroidism by a 13 V-J signature model, with about 88% sensitivity and approximately 84% specificity obtained in cross-validation and 80%/75% obtained in testing. Sample size was not statistically predetermined, and blinding of investigators to group allocation was not performed. Most expanded thyroid clonotypes (frequency above 0.001) were also detected in blood, suggesting blood repertoires may reflect thyroid immune responses.

Taken from cysteine to phenylalanine, the CDR3 has 13 residues. Just CDR3 DNA is preserved here, 39 bases in frame from base 1. CDR1 and CDR2 are drawn from the germline V gene: SGHNT, YENEEA. V sheds 2 bases and J sheds 6 bases, leaving 9 bases between their ends. This clonotype has ten or more counts. Its cognate antigen has yet to be identified. Base quality data are lacking; no much larger clone is found one base away. Amplification of TCR beta CDR3 regions was carried out from RNA transcripts. A first-round RT-PCR of the TCR CDR3 used the HTBI primer set with the Qiagen OneStep RT-PCR kit. A second multiplex PCR round built the libraries, followed by size selection and purification. Sequencing of the libraries was done on an Illumina HiSeq2000 using paired-end 100 bp reads. In the authors' own workflow: SOAPnuke was used to process the raw data, throwing out any read that contained adapters or uncalled bases, had a mean Phred below 15, or lacked an exact constant-primer or identifier match. High-quality paired reads were merged with COPE v1.2.5, and unique nucleotide sequences were defined as clonotypes. Clonotypes were aligned to IMGT TRBV, TRBD and TRBJ reference segments using MiTCR v1.1. The analysis was restricted to V-J combinations with a frequency above 0.0001, which together covered over 99% of the repertoires. A TCS score was defined as the ratio of F50 (clonal expansion) to E x V (chaos), with BLOSUM62-based TCRdist applied between CDR3 peptides within each V-J. Welch's t-statistics and random forest reduced 500 to 550 V-J features to under 15, which were used in a naive Bayes classifier (R e1071). The public reads were reanalyzed by TCRdb: fastp trimming at Q25, MiXCR alignment, in-frame beta chains only. Each record represents a unique CDR3 protein, reported with the most common genes and DNA among its rows. The V and J calls were not made by the authors but by TCRdb's processing. Across this sample there are under 300,000 distinct CDR3 sequences, with about an eighth seen only once. The ten biggest clones cover approximately 8.6% of the sample.

Hyperthyroidism patients were aged 18 to 65 years and newly diagnosed, with disease duration of less than 2 months. Exclusion was applied to patients with uncontrolled infections, other autoimmune diseases, pregnancy or lactation. Diagnoses relied on clinical symptoms, serum thyroxine and TRAb, thyroid ultrasound and orbital computed tomography. For progressor patients, blood was drawn at the first diagnosis of hyperthyroidism, before any ophthalmopathy symptoms had appeared. PBMCs were separated from about 10 ml of fresh peripheral blood using Ficoll-Paque density gradient centrifugation. Progressor patients were initially diagnosed with Graves' hyperthyroidism and developed ophthalmopathy during follow-up. Trizol reagent was used to extract total RNA, and RNA quality was then checked on an Agilent 2100 Bioanalyzer.

Input material: blood. In this chain, TRBV11-3 is recombined with TRBJ2-3; the D gene is unclear. This receptor was identified in a woman in her 30s with Graves' hyperthyroidism that later progressed to Graves' ophthalmopathy. The sequenced DNA: TGTGCCAGCAGCTTAAGCTGGCGGGATACGCAGTATTTT. This gives the protein CASSLSWRDTQYF.